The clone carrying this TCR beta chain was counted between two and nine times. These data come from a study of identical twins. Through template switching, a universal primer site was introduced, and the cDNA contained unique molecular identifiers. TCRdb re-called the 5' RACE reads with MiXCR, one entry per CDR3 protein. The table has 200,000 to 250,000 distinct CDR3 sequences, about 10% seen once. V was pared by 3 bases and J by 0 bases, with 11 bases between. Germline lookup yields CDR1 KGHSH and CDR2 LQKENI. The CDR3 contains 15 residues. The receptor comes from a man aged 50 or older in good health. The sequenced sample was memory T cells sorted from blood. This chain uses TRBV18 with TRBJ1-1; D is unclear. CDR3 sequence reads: CASSPYTGLNTEAFF. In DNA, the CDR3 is TGTGCCAGCTCACCTTATACCGGTCTGAACACTGAAGCTTTCTTT.